The 11 T cell receptor beta chains below come from one sample, sequenced in a study of T cell changes during pregnancy in multiple sclerosis. The table came from immunoSEQ multiplex PCR; TCRdb's copy has only in-frame clones and leaves some out. The repertoire holds tens of thousands of clones, with nearly 95% as singletons. Sequenced material: CD4+ T cells from peripheral blood mononuclear cells, taken in the third trimester of pregnancy. These receptors all come from a female donor with multiple sclerosis, enrolled in a pregnancy study.

The V call is TRBV4-1, the J call TRBJ2-3; D gene ambiguous. With 2 bases removed from V and 4 bases from J, the gap between germline ends came to 7 bases. The CDR3 runs 13 residues. The germline CDR1 and CDR2 sequences are MGHRA and YSYEKL. The CDR3 DNA reads TGCGCCAGCAGCCAACAATCCCCAGATACGCAGTATTTT. Translating gives CASSQQSPDTQYF.

The V gene is TRBV19, the J gene TRBJ2-3; 8 bases are shared with TRBD1. Germline V gene lookup returns CDR1 LNHDA and CDR2 SQIVND (reference sequence). Unmatched junction bases numbered 7, after V lost 4 bases and J lost 1 base. This CDR3 region has 16 residues. In DNA, the CDR3 is TGTGCCAGTAGTAATGGGACAGGCCTACGCACAGATACGCAGTATTTT. This codes for CASSNGTGLRTDTQYF.

J is TRBJ2-1 and V is TRBV27, with D perhaps matching TRBD1 (6 bases). The germline CDR1 and CDR2 sequences are MNHEY and SMNVEV (reference sequence). This CDR3 comprises 13 residues. Trimming left V 7 bases short and J 7 bases short, with 14 bases between. The CDR3 is CASTGVINNEQFF. The CDR3 DNA reads as TGTGCCAGCACAGGGGTAATCAATAATGAGCAGTTCTTC.

This clone showed up just once. The rearrangement links TRBV15 to TRBJ2-7, with 7 nucleotides matching TRBD1. V lost 3 bases, J lost 2 bases, and 13 bases stayed unmatched. CDR1 LNHNV and CDR2 YYDKDF come from the germline V gene (reference sequence). CDR3 length: 17 residues. The CDR3 here is CATSRGLLPDRPYEQYF. The CDR3 nucleotides read TGTGCCACCAGCAGGGGGCTCCTCCCGGACAGGCCCTACGAGCAGTACTTC.

The rearrangement uses TRBV6-6 and TRBJ1-2; D gene uncertain. Germline CDR1 is MNHNY and CDR2 is SVGAGI (reference sequence). This CDR3 is built from 13 residues. Trimming removed 2 bases at V and 4 bases at J, with 8 bases between. The CDR3 sequence is CASSYGSFYGYTF. Here the CDR3 DNA reads TGTGCCAGCAGTTACGGCTCATTCTATGGCTACACCTTC.

The gene calls are TRBV5-4 and TRBJ1-2; no clear D gene. V shed 4 bases and J shed 2 bases, with 9 bases lying between them. This CDR3 comprises 13 residues. CDR1 is SGHNT, CDR2 YYREEE, per germline (reference sequence). The CDR3 coding sequence is TGTGCCAGCAGCATAGACTCAAACTATGGCTACACCTTC. Amino acids: CASSIDSNYGYTF.

The rearrangement links TRBV6-4 to TRBJ1-5; 9 bases map to TRBD1. V was pared by 5 bases and J by 2 bases, with 1 base of the junction left unmatched. The CDR3 contains 14 residues. Germline CDR1 is MRHNA and CDR2 is SNTAGT. CDR3 sequence: CASSRQGGNQPQHF. DNA for the CDR3: TGTGCCAGCAGTCGACAGGGGGGCAATCAGCCCCAGCATTTT.

The V gene is TRBV18, the J gene TRBJ2-3, with a possible D match to TRBD2 (5 bases). Per germline, CDR1 KGHSH and CDR2 LQKENI. V dropped 3 bases and J dropped 0 bases, with 13 bases sitting between them. This CDR3 contains 16 residues. The CDR3 is CASSPLGVSSTDTQYF. CDR3 bases: TGTGCCAGCTCACCTCTCGGGGTTTCTAGCACAGATACGCAGTATTTT.

The CDR3 DNA reads TGTGCCAGCAGTTACCGGGGGGATCAGTTCTTC. It translates to CASSYRGDQFF. The chain has TRBV6-6 and TRBJ2-1, with 7 positions matching TRBD2. The length of the CDR3 is 11 residues. Per germline, CDR1 MNHNY and CDR2 SVGAGI (reference sequence). J was trimmed by 13 bases and V by 2 bases; bases with no gene match: 2.

This clone was seen only once. The chain has TRBV2 and TRBJ1-1, with 9 bases fitting TRBD1. The germline V gene encodes CDR1 SNHLY and CDR2 FYNNEI. J was trimmed by 4 bases and V by 10 bases; bases with no gene match: 19. The CDR3 has 17 amino acids. CDR3 in amino acids: CATNQPGQGSGGTEAFF. The CDR3 nucleotides read TGTGCCACCAACCAACCGGGACAGGGATCCGGCGGCACTGAAGCTTTCTTT.

The CDR3 region is CAISEPRDSVAKNIQYF. DNA of the CDR3: TGTGCCATCAGTGAGCCACGGGACTCAGTAGCCAAAAACATTCAGTACTTC. The chain has TRBV10-3 and TRBJ2-4; D perhaps matches TRBD2 (6 bases). The CDR3 runs to 17 residues. Trimming took off 2 bases at V and 0 bases at J, with 14 bases between the two ends. The germline V gene encodes CDR1 ENHRY and CDR2 SYGVKD.